Shown below are 27 T cell receptor beta chains from a single sample sequenced in a study of blood T cell repertoires in COVID-19 (dated by TCRdb to 2018 to 2021). The library was built by means of the immunoSEQ multiplex PCR assay. TCRdb carries this immuneACCESS record with in-frame sequences only. Its versions omit some clonotypes, under half of them owing to an unresolved V gene in the studies checked, with the rest unexplained. The sample records 200,000 or so clones, 88% of which are singletons. In total, the top ten clones hold roughly 2.6% of the sample. The sequenced sample consisted of PBMCs or T cells enriched from blood (not recorded which). Every receptor here comes from a woman aged 25 to 39 who had recovered from COVID-19.

J is TRBJ2-1 and V is TRBV3-1 (or the pseudogene TRBV3-2); unclear D gene. The V and J ends lost 1 base and 5 bases respectively, with 3 bases between them. Germline V lookup: CDR1 LGHDT, CDR2 YNNKEL (reference sequence). The CDR3 covers 12 residues. CDR3 in amino acids: CASSQANNEQFF. The DNA of the CDR3 is TGTGCCAGCAGCCAAGCCAACAATGAGCAGTTCTTC.

This chain links TRBV4-3 with TRBJ2-3; 7 bases line up with TRBD2. The V gene's germline CDR1 is LGHNA and CDR2 YSLEER. V lost 5 bases and J lost 4; bases outside the gene matches: 9. This CDR3 is built from 15 residues. CDR3 protein: CASSTQRGLSDTQYF. DNA for the CDR3: TGCGCCAGCAGCACGCAGCGGGGTCTTTCAGATACGCAGTATTTT.

Remarks on this clone: The sample has other DNA sequences that encode this CDR3 too. This chain links TRBV2 with TRBJ1-5; no reliable D call. Trimming stripped 4 bases from V and 0 bases from J, with 7 bases between. The CDR3 is 14 residues long. Germline assignment: CDR1 SNHLY and CDR2 FYNNEI. The CDR3 sequence: CASSARYSNQPQHF. DNA for the CDR3: TGTGCCAGCAGTGCCAGATATAGCAATCAGCCCCAGCATTTT.

The V call is TRBV6-2 or TRBV6-3, the J call TRBJ1-6; D gene uncertain. The germline V gene has CDR1 MNHEY and CDR2 SVGEGT. V was shortened by 2 bases and J by 8 bases, with 16 bases between the two germline ends. This CDR3 has 16 amino acids. CDR3 sequence: CASSYPNRVGYSPLHF. The CDR3, as DNA: TGTGCCAGCAGTTACCCTAATCGCGTTGGTTATTCACCCCTCCACTTT.

This chain links TRBV2 with TRBJ1-6; 7 bases align to TRBD1. The CDR3 runs to 15 residues. The V gene's germline CDR1 is SNHLY and CDR2 FYNNEI. Germline trimming cut 7 bases from V and 5 bases from J; bases unmatched to any gene: 8. CDR3 DNA sequence: TGTGCCAGCACTTTCGAGGGGGCCGATAATTCACCCCTCCACTTT. It specifies CASTFEGADNSPLHF.

The chain is built from TRBV14 and TRBJ1-4; 8 bases are a match to TRBD1. V gave up 5 bases and J gave up 4 bases; unmatched junction bases: 6. This CDR3 is 15 amino acids long. The V gene's germline CDR1 is SGHDN and CDR2 FVKESK. The CDR3, as DNA: TGTGCCAGCAGCTCACGGACAGGGCTTAATGAAAAACTGTTTTTT. Protein: CASSSRTGLNEKLFF.

The chain combines TRBV7-2 with TRBJ2-3, with D possibly being TRBD2 (6 bases). Trimming took off 3 bases at V and 4 bases at J, with 8 bases between the two ends. Per the germline V gene, CDR1 is SGHTA and CDR2 is FQGNSA. The CDR3 sequence is 13 residues long. CDR3 DNA: TGTGCCAGCAGCTTGAGACTAGCAGATACGCAGTATTTT. This translates into CASSLRLADTQYF.

The chain couples TRBV7-2 to TRBJ2-3; 8 bases map to TRBD2. CDR3 length equals 15 residues. V was clipped by 5 bases and J by 6 bases; unmatched bases: 10. CDR1 and CDR2 from the germline V gene are SGHTA and FQGNSA. The CDR3 nucleotides are TGTGCCAGCAGCGTGTTCGGGGGGGCCCGGGATACGCAGTATTTT. This sequence encodes CASSVFGGARDTQYF. Full variable domain (rest looked up from reference TRBV7-2 and TRBJ2-3): GAGVSQSPSNKVTEKGKDVELRCDPISGHTALYWYRQSLGQGLEFLIYFQGNSAPDKSGLPSDRFSAERTGGSVSTLTIQRTQQEDSAVYLCASSVFGGARDTQYFGPGTRLTVL.

The CDR3 nucleotides read TGCGCCAGCAGCCCCCTTCGACAGGAAGGCTACACCTTC. As protein: CASSPLRQEGYTF. V and J are TRBV5-1 and TRBJ1-2, with TRBD1 as a possible D gene (6 bases). V lost 4 bases and J 8 bases, leaving 15 bases between the germline ends. There are 13 residues in the CDR3. Germline CDR1 is SGHRS and CDR2 is YFSETQ.

Turning to this clone: Additional DNA sequences in this sample encode the identical CDR3. V usage is TRBV18 and J usage is TRBJ1-4; 9 nucleotides agree with TRBD1. J gave up 5 bases and V 3 bases, and 1 base lay outside the gene matches. The CDR3 runs 14 residues. CDR1 and CDR2 (germline): KGHSH, LQKENI. DNA of the CDR3: TGTGCCAGCTCACCCGACAGGGGGAATGAAAAACTGTTTTTT. Translation gives CASSPDRGNEKLFF.

The V call is TRBV3-1 (or the pseudogene TRBV3-2), the J call TRBJ2-5, with TRBD1 matching over 7 bases. V trimming: 1 base; J trimming: 5 bases; junction bases outside the gene matches: 7. The germline gives CDR1 LGHDT, CDR2 YNNKEL (reference sequence). There are 15 residues in the CDR3. CDR3 region: CASSQVLDREETQYF. The DNA of the CDR3 is TGTGCCAGCAGCCAAGTATTAGACAGGGAGGAGACCCAGTACTTC.

This clone showed up just a few times. The chain carries TRBV4-2 and TRBJ1-6; a possible D gene is TRBD1 (5 bases). The CDR3 length is 15 residues. Trimming cost V 4 bases and J 6 bases, with 13 bases left between them. Germline CDR1 reads LGHNA; CDR2 reads YNFKEQ. The DNA of the CDR3 is TGTGCCAGCAGCCTTCCCCGACAGACTAATTCACCCCTCCACTTT. Protein sequence: CASSLPRQTNSPLHF.

The V and J genes are TRBV7-3 and TRBJ2-3; 10 nucleotides line up with TRBD1. The junction had 4 bases not matched to a gene; V was cut back by 4 bases and J by 3 bases. Germline V gene lookup returns CDR1 SGHTA and CDR2 FQGTGA. This CDR3 has 15 amino acids. The CDR3 DNA reads TGTGCCAGCAGCTCGGAGGGACAGGGGACAGATACGCAGTATTTT. Its translation: CASSSEGQGTDTQYF.

The rearrangement uses TRBV4-2 and TRBJ2-1; 8 bases match TRBD2. Germline assignment: CDR1 LGHNA and CDR2 YNFKEQ. CDR3 size: 14 residues. The ends lost 4 bases at V and 10 bases at J; junction bases unmatched: 9. CDR3 nucleotides: TGTGCCAGCAGCCCCGGGACTAGTCGCCCAGAGCAGTTCTTC. Encoded protein: CASSPGTSRPEQFF.

The rearrangement joins TRBV6-5 to TRBJ1-1; D perhaps matches TRBD1 (5 bases). In germline, CDR1 is MNHEY, CDR2 SVGAGI. The CDR3 covers 15 residues. V dropped 0 bases and J dropped 3 bases, with 11 bases sitting between them. The CDR3 coding sequence is TGTGCCAGCAGTTACTCGCGGCGGGGGGACACTGAAGCTTTCTTT. Amino acids: CASSYSRRGDTEAFF.

V and J are TRBV9 and TRBJ1-6; no firm D call. This CDR3 contains 11 residues. In germline, CDR1 is SGDLS, CDR2 YYNGEE. V was pared by 5 bases and J by 8 bases, with 5 bases between. CDR3 in DNA: TGTGCCAGCAGTAGCGATTCACCCCTCCACTTT. It translates to CASSSDSPLHF.

J is TRBJ1-1 and V is TRBV6-4; D is perhaps TRBD1 (5 bases). The CDR3 is made up of 16 amino acids. Per germline, CDR1 MRHNA and CDR2 SNTAGT. Trimming stripped 6 bases from V and 7 bases from J, with 24 bases between. CDR3 residues: CASSGKGGREKLEAFF. The DNA for the CDR3 is TGTGCCAGCAGCGGAAAAGGCGGCAGGGAAAAACTTGAAGCTTTCTTT.

The chain combines TRBV7-9 with TRBJ2-1; no firm D call. The CDR3 is made up of 12 amino acids. Trimming left V 8 bases short and J 8 bases short, with 13 bases between. Germline V gene sequence: CDR1 SEHNR, CDR2 FQNEAQ (reference sequence). CDR3 sequence: CASSIRADEQFF. The DNA for the CDR3 is TGTGCCAGCTCAATTCGCGCCGATGAGCAGTTCTTC.

The chain is built from TRBV14 and TRBJ1-2, with D unclear. Trimming stripped 0 bases from V and 4 bases from J, with 9 bases between. The CDR3 is 14 residues long. The germline gives CDR1 SGHDN, CDR2 FVKESK. CDR3: CASSQDPTGYGYTF. As DNA, the CDR3 is TGTGCCAGCAGCCAAGATCCCACGGGCTATGGCTACACCTTC.

The chain has TRBV7-6 and TRBJ2-1; TRBD2 matches at 12 bases. The CDR3 consists of 15 residues. The ends lost 1 base at V and 5 bases at J; junction bases unmatched: 0. CDR1 is SGHVS and CDR2 is FNYEAQ in the germline V gene. The CDR3 region is CASSLGLAGDNEQFF. The CDR3 DNA follows: TGTGCCAGCAGCTTAGGACTAGCGGGGGACAATGAGCAGTTCTTC.

The chain has TRBV6-1 and TRBJ2-1; 10 bases line up with TRBD2. Trimming removed 1 base from V and 9 bases from J; junction bases left unmatched: 9. There are 16 residues in the CDR3. CDR1 MNHNS and CDR2 SASEGT come from the germline V gene. CDR3 sequence reads: CASSEVPSGGAGEQFF. The CDR3 DNA sequence: TGTGCCAGCAGTGAAGTCCCCAGCGGGGGGGCGGGTGAGCAGTTCTTC.

The CDR3 spells CASSEATSGTGTDTQYF. CDR3 bases: TGTGCCAGCAGTGAAGCGACCTCTGGGACTGGCACAGATACGCAGTATTTT. The V call is TRBV6-1, the J call TRBJ2-3, with D possibly TRBD2 on 6 matching bases. The CDR3 has 17 amino acids. CDR1 MNHNS and CDR2 SASEGT come from the germline V gene. Trimming took 0 bases from V and 1 from J, leaving 14 bases between them.

The V call is TRBV7-9, the J call TRBJ1-1; no firm D call. Germline CDR1 and CDR2: SEHNR and FQNEAQ (reference sequence). V was shortened by 1 base and J by 1 base, with 10 bases between the two germline ends. This CDR3 comprises 15 residues. The CDR3 DNA is TGTGCCAGCAGCTTAGGCACCGAGTGGAACACTGAAGCTTTCTTT. Amino acid sequence: CASSLGTEWNTEAFF.

This chain links TRBV7-6 with TRBJ2-5; 8 bases agree with TRBD2. Losses at the gene ends were 5 bases for V and 0 bases for J; bases not matched to a gene: 17. Germline CDR1 and CDR2: SGHVS and FNYEAQ. The CDR3 length is 19 residues. The CDR3 DNA sequence: TGTGCCAGCAGCCCTACTTCCCAAGGCGGGGGGACTTACCAAGAGACCCAGTACTTC. It translates to CASSPTSQGGGTYQETQYF.

V usage is TRBV11-3 and J usage is TRBJ2-3; the D gene is possibly TRBD2 (5 bases). Germline V gives CDR1 SGHNT, CDR2 YENEEA. V was clipped by 4 bases and J by 8 bases, with 16 bases between them. The CDR3 runs 14 residues. The CDR3: CASSSTSSPFTQYF. CDR3 bases: TGTGCCAGCAGCTCTACCTCTAGCCCTTTTACGCAGTATTTT.

The V and J genes are TRBV5-1 and TRBJ1-5, with TRBD1 matching over 11 bases. Germline values: CDR1 SGHRS, CDR2 YFSETQ. V shed 4 bases, J shed 0 bases, and the junction held 9 bases outside the gene matches. The CDR3 has 18 amino acids. Written as DNA, the CDR3 is TGCGCCAGCAGCAGCGCGGGACAGGGGGGTTATAGCAATCAGCCCCAGCATTTT. Translation gives CASSSAGQGGYSNQPQHF.

Written as DNA, the CDR3 is TGCGCCAGCAGCCAAGGACAGGGGATCGAAGCTTTCTTT. Translating it yields CASSQGQGIEAFF. The chain links TRBV4-3 to TRBJ1-1, with 8 bases aligning to TRBD1. The CDR3 totals 13 residues. The germline CDR1 and CDR2 sequences are LGHNA and YSLEER. The ends lost 1 base at V and 8 bases at J; junction bases unmatched: 3.